Listed below are T cell receptor beta chains from one sample, sequenced in a study of blood T cell repertoires in COVID-19. Method: immunoSEQ multiplex PCR; TCRdb's copy keeps in-frame clones and lacks some. The top ten hold 6.3% of the sample, which has about 90,000 clones, over 80% seen once. Material: peripheral blood. The origin of the receptors is a woman aged 55-70 years with active COVID-19. CDR3s include the opening cysteine and the closing phenylalanine or tryptophan. The D gene is left open where the match is weak.

v_gene,j_gene,d_gene,CDR3aa,CDR3nt
TRBV20-1,TRBJ2-7,NA,CSAASGHEQYF,TGCAGTGCCGCTAGTGGTCACGAGCAGTACTTC
TRBV7-6,TRBJ2-7,NA,CASSFRQADNPQYF,TGTGCCAGCAGCTTCAGACAGGCGGATAATCCGCAGTACTTC
TRBV10-3,TRBJ1-1,NA,CASKTPNTEAFF,TGTGCCTCCAAGACACCTAACACTGAAGCTTTCTTT
TRBV7-2,TRBJ2-7,TRBD1,CASSSRQGRGEQYF,TGTGCCAGCAGCTCCAGACAGGGTAGGGGCGAGCAGTACTTC
TRBV5-1,TRBJ1-1,TRBD1,CASSSGQQGTEAFF,TGCGCCAGCAGCTCCGGTCAACAGGGGACTGAAGCTTTCTTT
TRBV6-1,TRBJ1-2,TRBD1,CASSEGRGLRGYTF,TGTGCCAGCAGTGAGGGCAGGGGGCTAAGGGGCTACACCTTC
TRBV5-1,TRBJ1-1,NA,CASSPSSGNTEAFF,TGCGCCAGCAGCCCTAGCTCAGGAAACACTGAAGCTTTCTTT
TRBV4-1,TRBJ1-2,NA,CASSQEYYDSAGFYGYTF,TGCGCCAGCAGCCAAGAGTACTATGACAGCGCGGGGTTCTATGGCTACACCTTC
TRBV27,TRBJ2-5,TRBD2,CASRIMGGLETQYF,TGTGCCAGCAGGATAATGGGGGGGTTAGAGACCCAGTACTTC
TRBV3-1/TRBV3-2,TRBJ2-5,TRBD2,CASSQGVAGGKETQYF,TGTGCCAGCAGCCAAGGGGTAGCGGGGGGGAAAGAGACCCAGTACTTC
TRBV12-5,TRBJ1-2,NA,CASGLGGAHGYTF,TGTGCTAGTGGTTTGGGGGGCGCGCACGGCTACACCTTC
TRBV10-1,TRBJ2-6,NA,CATNLTGTTSGANVLTF,TGCGCCACCAATCTGACAGGAACGACCTCTGGGGCCAACGTCCTGACTTTC
TRBV27,TRBJ2-7,TRBD1,CASSLWGQRAYEQYF,TGTGCCAGCAGTTTATGGGGACAGCGAGCCTACGAGCAGTACTTC
TRBV3-1/TRBV3-2,TRBJ2-2,TRBD2,CASSQNSGGLGELFF,TGTGCCAGCAGCCAAAATAGCGGGGGACTCGGGGAGCTGTTTTTT
TRBV5-8,TRBJ1-5,NA,CASSYDWRQPQHF,TGTGCCAGCAGTTACGACTGGCGTCAGCCCCAGCATTTT